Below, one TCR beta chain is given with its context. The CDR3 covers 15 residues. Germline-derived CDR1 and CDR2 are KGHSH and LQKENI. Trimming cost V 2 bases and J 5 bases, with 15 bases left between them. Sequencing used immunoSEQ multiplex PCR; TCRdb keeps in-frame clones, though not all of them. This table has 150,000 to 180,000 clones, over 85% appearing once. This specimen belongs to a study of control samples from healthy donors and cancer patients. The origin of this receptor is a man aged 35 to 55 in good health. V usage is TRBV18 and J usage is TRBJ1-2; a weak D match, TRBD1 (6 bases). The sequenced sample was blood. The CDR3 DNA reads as TGTGCCAGCTCACCATCCCCCGGGACAAAGTATGGCTACACCTTC. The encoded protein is CASSPSPGTKYGYTF.